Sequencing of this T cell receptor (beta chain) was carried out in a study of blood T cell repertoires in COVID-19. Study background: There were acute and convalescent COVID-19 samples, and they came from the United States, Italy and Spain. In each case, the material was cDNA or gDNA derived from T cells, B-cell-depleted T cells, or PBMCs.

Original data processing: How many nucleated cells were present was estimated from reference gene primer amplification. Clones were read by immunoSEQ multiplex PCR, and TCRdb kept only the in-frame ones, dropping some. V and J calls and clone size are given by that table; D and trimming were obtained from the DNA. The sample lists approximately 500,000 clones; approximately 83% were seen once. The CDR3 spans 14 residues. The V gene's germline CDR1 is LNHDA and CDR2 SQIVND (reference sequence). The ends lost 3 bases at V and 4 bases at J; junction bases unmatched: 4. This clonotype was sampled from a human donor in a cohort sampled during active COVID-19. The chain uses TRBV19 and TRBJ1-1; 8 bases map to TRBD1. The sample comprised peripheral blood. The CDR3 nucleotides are TGTGCCAGTAGTATCCCAGGGGGCTTCACTGAAGCTTTCTTT. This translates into CASSIPGGFTEAFF.